Sequencing of this T cell receptor (beta chain) was carried out in a study of cytomegalovirus exposure and HLA in healthy donors. This clone was counted once. Germline CDR1 LGHNA, CDR2 YSLEER. The CDR3 is made up of 15 amino acids. The V segment lost 0 bases and the J segment 5 bases; nucleotides outside the gene matches: 6. The PCR had 60 Vbeta and 13 Jbeta primers. The protocol was immunoSEQ multiplex PCR, while the TCRdb copy is restricted to in-frame clones and leaves out a portion. Here the sample spans approximately 280,000 clones, just over 85% being singletons. Sequencing was done on a sample of PBMCs. This receptor was obtained from a man in his forties or fifties in good health and CMV-seropositive. The genes are TRBV4-3 and TRBJ2-5; 7 nucleotides match TRBD2. CDR3 bases: TGCGCCAGCAGCCAAGATCGGTTGGGAGGGGAGACCCAGTACTTC. It translates to CASSQDRLGGETQYF.